The 19 T cell receptor beta chains below come from one sample, sequenced in a study of cytomegalovirus exposure and HLA in healthy donors. The PCR had 60 Vbeta and 13 Jbeta primers. This table comes from immunoSEQ multiplex PCR, and its TCRdb copy is limited to in-frame clones, with some not included. The sample has about 200,000 clones, roughly 80% seen once. The sequenced material came from PBMCs. Source of these receptors: a woman between 25 and 40 years old in good health and CMV-seronegative.

This chain links TRBV9 with TRBJ1-1; D gene unclear. Trimming left V 4 bases short and J 1 base short, with 11 bases between. Germline V lookup: CDR1 SGDLS, CDR2 YYNGEE. The CDR3 sequence is 14 residues long. CDR3 region: CASSPNPGNTEAFF. CDR3 nucleotides: TGTGCCAGCAGCCCAAATCCGGGGAACACTGAAGCTTTCTTT.

This chain uses TRBV5-1 with TRBJ2-5; D unclear. The CDR3 contains 13 residues. The V and J ends lost 4 bases and 5 bases respectively, with 12 bases between them. Germline-derived CDR1 and CDR2 are SGHRS and YFSETQ. CDR3 amino acids: CASSRREAETQYF. CDR3 nucleotide sequence: TGCGCCAGCAGCCGACGTGAGGCGGAGACCCAGTACTTC.

The chain employs TRBV5-6 and TRBJ2-7; TRBD1 aligns across 8 bases. The CDR3 has 15 amino acids. J was trimmed by 5 bases and V by 3 bases; bases with no gene match: 10. Germline CDR1 and CDR2: SGHDT and YYEEEE. This CDR3 reads CASSWGTGQVNEQYF. The CDR3 DNA is TGTGCCAGCAGCTGGGGAACGGGACAGGTCAACGAGCAGTACTTC.

This clone was detected only once. The J gene is TRBJ1-1, the V gene TRBV7-6; 8 bases map to TRBD1. With 4 bases clipped from V and 1 base from J, the junction kept 5 bases outside the gene matches. Germline assignment: CDR1 SGHVS and CDR2 FNYEAQ. The CDR3 is 15 residues long. CDR3 coding DNA: TGTGCCAGCAGCTCCCAACAGGGGGAGAACACTGAAGCTTTCTTT. It codes for CASSSQQGENTEAFF.

This clone came up a few times. This chain uses TRBV13 with TRBJ2-3; 7 bases line up with TRBD2. Losses at the gene ends were 3 bases for V and 2 bases for J; bases not matched to a gene: 8. The CDR3 length is 16 residues. Germline-derived CDR1 and CDR2 are PRHDT and FYEKMQ (reference sequence). CDR3 protein: CASSFESGTLTDTQYF. The CDR3 nucleotides read TGTGCCAGCAGCTTTGAAAGCGGGACCCTCACAGATACGCAGTATTTT.

The V and J genes are TRBV7-2 and TRBJ2-2, with a tentative D call TRBD2 (5 bases). CDR3 size: 16 residues. Germline V gene lookup returns CDR1 SGHTA and CDR2 FQGNSA. Trimming took off 2 bases at V and 6 bases at J, with 16 bases between the two ends. The CDR3 protein is CASSLIGLAAPGELFF. The CDR3 nucleotides are TGTGCCAGCAGCTTAATCGGCCTAGCCGCCCCCGGGGAGCTGTTTTTT.

V gene TRBV6-1 combines with J gene TRBJ2-3; a weak D match, TRBD2 (6 bases). CDR1 and CDR2 from the germline V gene are MNHNS and SASEGT. The length of the CDR3 is 15 residues. Trimming cost V 2 bases and J 3 bases, with 12 bases left between them. The chain's CDR3 is CASSEIAGSTDTQYF. The DNA of the CDR3 is TGTGCCAGCAGTGAAATTGCGGGATCTACAGATACGCAGTATTTT.

This clone appeared a few times. The CDR3 region is CASRGGTEAFF. CDR3 in DNA: TGTGCCAGCAGAGGCGGGACTGAAGCTTTCTTT. The chain uses TRBV6-4 and TRBJ1-1, with D unresolved. With 6 bases removed from V and 5 bases from J, the gap between germline ends came to 7 bases. Per the germline V gene, CDR1 is MRHNA and CDR2 is SNTAGT. This CDR3 is built from 11 residues.

The rearrangement uses TRBV6-5 and TRBJ2-7; possibly TRBD2 for D (6 bases). The germline V and J ends were trimmed by 2 bases and 2 bases, with 13 bases remaining between them. This CDR3 region has 15 residues. Germline V CDR1 and CDR2: MNHEY, SVGAGI. CDR3 in DNA: TGTGCCAGCAGTTACCGGTGGGACTTTGCCTACGAGCAGTACTTC. Protein: CASSYRWDFAYEQYF.

With regard to this clone: A junction end diverges from the germline sequence, so it may reflect a read error. The genes are TRBV4-1 and TRBJ2-1; 15 nucleotides match TRBD2. CDR1 is MGHRA and CDR2 is YSYEKL in the germline V gene. CDR3 size: 17 residues. CDR3: CASSQGGLAGGRHEQLF. The CDR3 DNA reads as TGCGCCAGCAGCCAAGGGGGACTAGCGGGGGGTCGGCATGAGCAGCTCTTC.

The chain links TRBV5-4 to TRBJ1-3; TRBD1 matches at 8 bases. Losses at the gene ends were 1 base for V and 4 bases for J; bases not matched to a gene: 4. Germline loops: CDR1 SGHNT, CDR2 YYREEE (reference sequence). This CDR3 contains 15 residues. Here the CDR3 reads CASSLSRDRGNTIYF. In DNA, the CDR3 is TGTGCCAGCAGCTTGAGCCGGGACAGGGGAAACACCATATATTTT.

The V call is TRBV14, the J call TRBJ1-4, with D hard to call. In germline, CDR1 is SGHDN, CDR2 FVKESK. V was trimmed by 1 base and J by 7 bases, leaving 13 bases between them. The CDR3 has 15 amino acids. CDR3 loop: CASSQVDGVGEKLFF. The DNA for the CDR3 is TGTGCCAGCAGCCAAGTGGATGGAGTTGGTGAAAAACTGTTTTTT.

The gene calls are TRBV6-5 and TRBJ2-1; D call uncertain. The CDR3 has 14 amino acids. Between the trimmed V and J ends, which lost 6 bases and 2 bases, there was a span of 11 bases. Germline CDR1 MNHEY, CDR2 SVGAGI. CDR3 amino acids: CASRAAGTYNEQFF. DNA of the CDR3: TGTGCCAGCAGGGCCGCAGGTACCTACAATGAGCAGTTCTTC.

The CDR3, as DNA: TGTGCCAGCAAAAGGGACAGGGCCTACGAGCAGTACTTC. Protein sequence: CASKRDRAYEQYF. V usage is TRBV2 and J usage is TRBJ2-7; 9 bases match TRBD1. Unmatched junction bases numbered 3, after V lost 7 bases and J lost 2 bases. The CDR3 has 13 residues. Germline-derived CDR1 and CDR2 are SNHLY and FYNNEI.

The V gene is TRBV29-1, the J gene TRBJ2-5; 7 positions agree with TRBD2. CDR3 length equals 10 residues. The junction had 4 bases not matched to a gene; V was cut back by 3 bases and J by 12 bases. Germline V lookup: CDR1 SQVTM, CDR2 ANQGSEA. This chain's CDR3 is CSVEEGREYF. The DNA for the CDR3 is TGCAGCGTTGAGGAGGGGAGGGAGTACTTC.

The chain is built from TRBV7-8 and TRBJ2-1; the match to TRBD2 covers 7 bases. With V trimmed by 3 bases and J by 3 bases, 26 bases remained unmatched. This CDR3 contains 22 residues. Looked up from germline, CDR1 is SGHVS and CDR2 is FQNEAQ. DNA for the CDR3: TGTGCCAGCAGCTTTCCGATGGGGGGGGAAGACCCCAACACACGGGTCTACAATGAGCAGTTCTTC. The encoded protein is CASSFPMGGEDPNTRVYNEQFF.

The V gene is TRBV2, the J gene TRBJ1-1; D call uncertain. The V gene lost 7 bases and the J gene lost 1 base, with 10 bases spanning the gap. Per germline, CDR1 SNHLY and CDR2 FYNNEI. The CDR3 contains 13 residues. The CDR3 DNA sequence: TGTGCCAGCAAATCAGCGCGGAACACTGAAGCTTTCTTT. Translating it yields CASKSARNTEAFF.

The rearrangement links TRBV28 to TRBJ2-5; D might be TRBD2 (9 bases). The length of the CDR3 is 19 residues. Germline V lookup: CDR1 MDHEN, CDR2 SYDVKM. Trimming took 3 bases from V and 1 from J, leaving 24 bases between them. The CDR3 DNA is TGTGCCAGCAGTTTCTCCGGGACAGGACGTAGCGGGAGCCAAGAGACCCAGTACTTC. Its protein is CASSFSGTGRSGSQETQYF.

The rearrangement links TRBV6-5 to TRBJ2-7; tentatively, D is TRBD1 (5 bases). This CDR3 spans 14 amino acids. Germline V gene sequence: CDR1 MNHEY, CDR2 SVGAGI. V shed 0 bases and J shed 4 bases, with 10 bases lying between them. The CDR3 nucleotides are TGTGCCAGCAGTTACTCGCGACAGAAGTACGAGCAGTACTTC. Amino acids: CASSYSRQKYEQYF.